A single sample is the source of the 3 T cell receptor beta chains below, sequenced in a study. TCRdb re-called the 5' RACE reads with MiXCR, one entry per CDR3 protein. Altogether nearly 55,000 distinct CDR3 sequences are present, around 24% being singletons, with the ten largest covering roughly 3.1%. Sequences were obtained from tumor-infiltrating naive CD4+ T cells sorted from the breast tumor. Described subset: naive CD4+ T cells, CD4+CD45RA+CD25-. The receptors come from a female donor with breast cancer.

The rearrangement joins TRBV6-2 or TRBV6-3 to TRBJ2-3; no reliable D call. Germline lookup yields CDR1 MNHEY and CDR2 SVGEGT. This CDR3 is built from 12 residues. Trimming pared 2 bases from V and 6 bases from J, leaving 6 bases between. The CDR3 here is CASSYVGDTQYF. The DNA for the CDR3 is TGTGCCAGCAGTTACGTGGGGGATACGCAGTATTTT.

The chain uses TRBV6-2 or TRBV6-3 and TRBJ2-1, with 8 bases identical to TRBD2. Germline assignment: CDR1 MNHEY and CDR2 SVGEGT. This CDR3 is 16 amino acids long. V gave up 6 bases and J gave up 4 bases; unmatched junction bases: 11. CDR3 in DNA: TGTGCCAGCAGGTACCGGGAGGGGAGCTCTTACAATGAGCAGTTCTTC. It specifies CASRYREGSSYNEQFF.

There are many counts of this clonotype. The chain recombines TRBV6-2 or TRBV6-3 with TRBJ2-5, with D possibly matching TRBD2 (5 bases). Germline loops: CDR1 MNHEY, CDR2 SVGEGT. V lost 4 bases, J lost 1 base, and 19 bases lay in between. The CDR3 is 17 residues long. CDR3 in DNA: TGTGCCAGCAGTTCGCACTTAGGAAGAGGGTTCCAAGAGACCCAGTACTTC. Encoded protein: CASSSHLGRGFQETQYF.